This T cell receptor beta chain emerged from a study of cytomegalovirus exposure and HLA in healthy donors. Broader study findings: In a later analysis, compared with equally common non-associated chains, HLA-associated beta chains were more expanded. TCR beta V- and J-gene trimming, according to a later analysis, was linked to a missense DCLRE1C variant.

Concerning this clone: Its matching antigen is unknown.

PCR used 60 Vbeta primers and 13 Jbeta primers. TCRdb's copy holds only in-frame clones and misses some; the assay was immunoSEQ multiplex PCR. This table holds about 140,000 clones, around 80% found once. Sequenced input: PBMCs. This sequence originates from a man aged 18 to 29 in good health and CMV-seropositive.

The CDR3 spells CASSWGSSNQPQHF. Written as DNA, the CDR3 is TGTGCCAGTAGTTGGGGCAGTAGCAATCAGCCCCAGCATTTT. The chain carries TRBV19 and TRBJ1-5; weak D call: TRBD1 (5 bases). This CDR3 has 14 residues. Germline V gene data show CDR1 as LNHDA and CDR2 as SQIVND (reference sequence). Deletions cut 5 bases from V and 0 bases from J, with 8 bases between.